This T cell receptor (beta chain) stems from a study of T cells in Graves' hyperthyroidism and ophthalmopathy. The table lists this clonotype with many counts. Ophthalmopathy patients all had a Clinical Activity Score of at least 3, a NOSPECS grade of at least 4 and disease under 3 months old. The CDR3 spans 15 residues. Germline CDR1 reads DFQATT; CDR2 reads SNEGSKA (reference sequence). Trimming took 5 bases from V and 4 from J; bases not matched to a gene: 11. Authors of the study amplified TCR beta CDR3 regions from RNA transcripts. A set of HTBI primers served as the primers for a first-round RT-PCR of the TCR CDR3. MiXCR, applied by TCRdb to the multiplex PCR reads, yields one record per CDR3 protein. The table has about 610,000 distinct CDR3 sequences, about a sixth seen once.

V and J are TRBV20-1 and TRBJ2-7, with 10 bases aligning to TRBD2. Sequencing was done on a sample of blood. This clonotype was obtained from a woman in her forties with Graves' ophthalmopathy. The CDR3 is CSAPGLAGAVYEQYF. DNA of the CDR3: TGCAGTGCTCCCGGGCTAGCGGGAGCGGTATACGAGCAGTACTTC.